This TCR beta chain was captured by sequencing in a study of T-cell reconstitution after alpha-beta-depleted transplantation in children. The TCRbeta library was prepared with unique molecular identifiers. In TCRdb, the PCR reads were re-called with MiXCR into one record per CDR3 protein. This sample yields some 500,000 distinct CDR3 sequences, of which 15% to 20% are seen a single time; 3% to 3.5% belongs to the top ten. CDR1 and CDR2 (germline): LNHDA, SQIVND (reference sequence). This CDR3 is built from 14 residues. V was trimmed by 3 bases and J by 9 bases, leaving 15 bases between them. The chain combines TRBV19 with TRBJ2-4; D possibly corresponds to TRBD2 (5 bases). The sample consisted of PBMCs from the stem cell graft donor, taken from the stem cell graft. The source of this sequence is a human donor who donated a stem cell graft to a child with acute lymphoblastic leukemia. This chain's CDR3 is CASSISEGLGIQYF. The CDR3 DNA is TGTGCCAGTAGTATTTCCGAGGGATTGGGCATTCAGTACTTC.